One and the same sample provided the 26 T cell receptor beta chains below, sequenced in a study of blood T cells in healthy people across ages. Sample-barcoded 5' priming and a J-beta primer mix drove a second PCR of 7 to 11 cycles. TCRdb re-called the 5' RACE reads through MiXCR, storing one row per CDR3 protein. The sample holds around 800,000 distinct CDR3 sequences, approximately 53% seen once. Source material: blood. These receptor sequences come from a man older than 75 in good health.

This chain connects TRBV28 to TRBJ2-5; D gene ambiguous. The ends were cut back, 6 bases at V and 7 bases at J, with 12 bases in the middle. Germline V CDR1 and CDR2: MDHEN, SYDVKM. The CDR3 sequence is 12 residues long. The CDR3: CASSPARGTQYF. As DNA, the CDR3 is TGTGCCAGCAGCCCAGCCCGTGGGACCCAGTACTTC. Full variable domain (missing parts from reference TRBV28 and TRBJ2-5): DVKVTQSSRYLVKRTGEKVFLECVQDMDHENMFWYRQDPGLGLRLIYFSYDVKMKEKGDIPEGYSVSREKKERFSLILESASTNQTSMYLCASSPARGTQYFGPGTRLLVL.

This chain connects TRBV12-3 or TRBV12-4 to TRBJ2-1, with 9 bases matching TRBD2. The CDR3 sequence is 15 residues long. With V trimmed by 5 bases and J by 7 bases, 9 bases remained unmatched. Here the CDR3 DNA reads TGTGCCAGCAGTCATAGCGGGAGCAGCAAAAATGAGCAGTTCTTC. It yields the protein CASSHSGSSKNEQFF.

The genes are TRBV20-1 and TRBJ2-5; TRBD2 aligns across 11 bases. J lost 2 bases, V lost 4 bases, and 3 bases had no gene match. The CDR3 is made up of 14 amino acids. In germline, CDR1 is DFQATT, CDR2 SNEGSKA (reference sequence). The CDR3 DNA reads TGCAGTGCTATGACTAGCGGGAAACAAGAGACCCAGTACTTC. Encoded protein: CSAMTSGKQETQYF.

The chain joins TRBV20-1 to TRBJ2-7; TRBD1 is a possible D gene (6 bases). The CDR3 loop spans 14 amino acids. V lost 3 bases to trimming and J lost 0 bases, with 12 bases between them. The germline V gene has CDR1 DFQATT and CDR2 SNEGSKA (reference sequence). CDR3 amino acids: CSASFRGHSYEQYF. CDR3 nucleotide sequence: TGCAGTGCTAGCTTCAGGGGCCACTCCTACGAGCAGTACTTC.

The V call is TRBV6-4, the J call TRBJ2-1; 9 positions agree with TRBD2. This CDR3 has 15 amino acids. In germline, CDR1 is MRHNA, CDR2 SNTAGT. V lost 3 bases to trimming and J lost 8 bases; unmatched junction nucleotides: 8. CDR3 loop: CASSEVLSGSDEQFF. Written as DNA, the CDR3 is TGTGCCAGCAGTGAAGTTCTTAGCGGGAGCGATGAGCAGTTCTTC.

The CDR3 nucleotides are TGTGCCAGCAGTCTTCGAGGGGGCACCTACGAGCAGTACTTC. This translates into CASSLRGGTYEQYF. The V and J genes are TRBV27 and TRBJ2-7; 7 bases align to TRBD1. This CDR3 has 14 residues. From germline, CDR1 is MNHEY and CDR2 SMNVEV (reference sequence). J lost 2 bases, V lost 5 bases, and 6 bases had no gene match.

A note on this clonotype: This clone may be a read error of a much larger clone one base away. The CDR3 DNA reads as TGTGCCAGCAGCCCCGAACAGAAGAACTATGGCTACACCTTC. It yields the protein CASSPEQKNYGYTF. The V and J genes are TRBV7-2 and TRBJ1-2; D call uncertain. The CDR3 runs to 14 residues. The ends were cut back, 5 bases at V and 2 bases at J, with 12 bases in the middle. Germline loops: CDR1 SGHTA, CDR2 FQGNSA.

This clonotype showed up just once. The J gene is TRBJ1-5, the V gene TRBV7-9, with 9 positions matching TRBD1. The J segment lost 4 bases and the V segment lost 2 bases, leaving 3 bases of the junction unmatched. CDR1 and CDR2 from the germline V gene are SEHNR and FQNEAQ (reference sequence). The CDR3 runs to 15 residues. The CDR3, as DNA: TGTGCCAGCAGCTTATCCGGACAGGGGAATCAGCCCCAGCATTTT. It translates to CASSLSGQGNQPQHF.

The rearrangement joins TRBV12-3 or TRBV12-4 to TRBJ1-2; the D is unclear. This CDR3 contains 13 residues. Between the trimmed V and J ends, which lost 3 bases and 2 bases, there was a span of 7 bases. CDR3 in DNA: TGTGCCAGCAGTTTTGGTACAAACTATGGCTACACCTTC. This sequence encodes CASSFGTNYGYTF.

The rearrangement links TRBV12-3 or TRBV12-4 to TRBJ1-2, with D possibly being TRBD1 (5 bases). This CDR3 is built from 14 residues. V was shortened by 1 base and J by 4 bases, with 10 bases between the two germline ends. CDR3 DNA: TGTGCCAGCAGTTTAGAGGGGATCGGCTATGGCTACACCTTC. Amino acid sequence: CASSLEGIGYGYTF.

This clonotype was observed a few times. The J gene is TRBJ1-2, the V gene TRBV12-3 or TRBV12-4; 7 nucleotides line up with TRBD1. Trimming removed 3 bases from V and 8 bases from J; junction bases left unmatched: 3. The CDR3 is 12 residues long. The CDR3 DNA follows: TGTGCCAGCAGTTTCGGGACAGTCGGCTACACCTTC. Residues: CASSFGTVGYTF.

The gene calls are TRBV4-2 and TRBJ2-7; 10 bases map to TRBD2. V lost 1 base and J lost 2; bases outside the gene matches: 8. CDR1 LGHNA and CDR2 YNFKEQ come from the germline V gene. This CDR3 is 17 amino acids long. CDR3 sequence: CASSQAALAGATYEQYF. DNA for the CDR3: TGTGCCAGCAGCCAAGCGGCCCTAGCGGGAGCGACCTACGAGCAGTACTTC.

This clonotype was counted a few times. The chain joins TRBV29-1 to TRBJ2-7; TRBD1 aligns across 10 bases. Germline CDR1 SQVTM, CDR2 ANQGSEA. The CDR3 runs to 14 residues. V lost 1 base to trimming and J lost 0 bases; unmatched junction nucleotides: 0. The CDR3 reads CSVEGTGGSYEQYF. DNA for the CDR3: TGCAGCGTTGAAGGGACAGGGGGCTCCTACGAGCAGTACTTC.

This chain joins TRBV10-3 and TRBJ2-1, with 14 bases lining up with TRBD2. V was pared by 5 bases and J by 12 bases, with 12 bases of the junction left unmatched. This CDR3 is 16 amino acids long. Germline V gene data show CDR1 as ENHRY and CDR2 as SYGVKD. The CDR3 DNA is TGTGCCATCAGTCCGGGACTAGCGGGAGCAGTGGGTGGGCAGTTCTTC. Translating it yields CAISPGLAGAVGGQFF.

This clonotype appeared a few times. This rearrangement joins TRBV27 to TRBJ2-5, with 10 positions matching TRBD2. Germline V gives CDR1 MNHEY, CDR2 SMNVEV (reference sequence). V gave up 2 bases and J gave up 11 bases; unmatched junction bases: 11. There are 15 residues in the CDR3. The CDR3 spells CASSLLPSGSEEQYF. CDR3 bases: TGTGCCAGCAGTTTACTGCCTAGCGGGAGTGAAGAGCAGTACTTC.

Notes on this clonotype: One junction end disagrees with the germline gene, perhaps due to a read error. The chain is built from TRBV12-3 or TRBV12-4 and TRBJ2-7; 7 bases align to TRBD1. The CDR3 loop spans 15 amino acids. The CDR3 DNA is TGTGCCGGCAGGGGGAAAAGGGGCCAAGGTTACGAGCAGTACTTC. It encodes CAGRGKRGQGYEQYF.

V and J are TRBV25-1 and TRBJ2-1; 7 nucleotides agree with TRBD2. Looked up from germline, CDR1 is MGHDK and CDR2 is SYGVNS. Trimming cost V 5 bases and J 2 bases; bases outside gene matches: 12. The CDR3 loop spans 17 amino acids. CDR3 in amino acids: CASSQSPPGRAYNEQFF. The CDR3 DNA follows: TGTGCCAGCAGTCAATCCCCGCCAGGGAGGGCCTACAATGAGCAGTTCTTC.

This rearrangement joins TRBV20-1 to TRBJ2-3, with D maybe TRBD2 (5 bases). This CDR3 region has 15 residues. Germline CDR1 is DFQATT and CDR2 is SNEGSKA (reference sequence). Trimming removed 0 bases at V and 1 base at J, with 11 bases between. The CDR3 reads CSARDQREGTDTQYF. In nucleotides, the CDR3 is TGCAGTGCTAGAGATCAACGGGAAGGCACAGATACGCAGTATTTT.

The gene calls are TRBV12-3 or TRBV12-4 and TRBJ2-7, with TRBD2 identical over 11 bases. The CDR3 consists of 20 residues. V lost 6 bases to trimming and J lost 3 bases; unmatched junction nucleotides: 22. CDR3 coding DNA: TGTGCCAGCAGCCGCAGGGTGACTAGCGGGATAACCCAACCTGTCTACGAGCAGTACTTC. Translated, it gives CASSRRVTSGITQPVYEQYF.

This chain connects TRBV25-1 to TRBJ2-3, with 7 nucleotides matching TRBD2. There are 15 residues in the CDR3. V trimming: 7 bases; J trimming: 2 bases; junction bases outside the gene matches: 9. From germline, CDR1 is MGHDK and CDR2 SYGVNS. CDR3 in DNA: TGTGCCAGCACGGGGCGGGAGACCTCCACAGATACGCAGTATTTT. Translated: CASTGRETSTDTQYF.

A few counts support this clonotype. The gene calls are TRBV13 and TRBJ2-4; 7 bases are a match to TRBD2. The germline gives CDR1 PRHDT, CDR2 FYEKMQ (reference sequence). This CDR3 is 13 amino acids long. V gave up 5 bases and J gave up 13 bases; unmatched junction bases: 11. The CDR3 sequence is CASSPRLAGGQYF. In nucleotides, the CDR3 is TGTGCCAGCAGCCCCCGACTGGCCGGGGGGCAGTACTTC.

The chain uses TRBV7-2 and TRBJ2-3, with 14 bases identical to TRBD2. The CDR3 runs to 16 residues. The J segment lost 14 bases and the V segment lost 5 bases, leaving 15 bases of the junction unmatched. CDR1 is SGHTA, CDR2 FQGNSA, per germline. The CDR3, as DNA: TGTGCCAGCAGCGCGGGACTAGCGGGAGATCGCAGATACGCGTATTTT. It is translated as CASSAGLAGDRRYAYF.

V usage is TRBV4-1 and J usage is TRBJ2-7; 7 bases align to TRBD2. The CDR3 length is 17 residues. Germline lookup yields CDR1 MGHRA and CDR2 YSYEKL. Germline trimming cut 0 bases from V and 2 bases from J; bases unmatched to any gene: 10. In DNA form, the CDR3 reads TGCGCCAGCAGCCAAGATCTTCGGGCGGGAGCCCCCTACGAGCAGTACTTC. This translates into CASSQDLRAGAPYEQYF.

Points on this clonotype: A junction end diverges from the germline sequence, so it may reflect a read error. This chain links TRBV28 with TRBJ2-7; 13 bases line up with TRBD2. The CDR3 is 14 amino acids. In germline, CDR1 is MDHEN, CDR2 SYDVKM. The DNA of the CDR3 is TGTACCAGCAGCTGGACTAGCGGGAGCTACGAGCAGTACTTC. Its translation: CTSSWTSGSYEQYF.

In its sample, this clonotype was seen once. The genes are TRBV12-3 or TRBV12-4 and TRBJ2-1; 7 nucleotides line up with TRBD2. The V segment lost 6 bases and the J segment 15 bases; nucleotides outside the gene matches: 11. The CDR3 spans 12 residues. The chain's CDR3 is CASSPSRRELFF. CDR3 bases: TGTGCCAGCAGCCCCAGTCGGCGGGAGTTGTTCTTC.

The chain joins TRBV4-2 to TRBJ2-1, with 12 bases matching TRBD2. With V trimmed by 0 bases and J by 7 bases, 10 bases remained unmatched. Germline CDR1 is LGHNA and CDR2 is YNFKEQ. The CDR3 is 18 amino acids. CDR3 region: CASSQEASGRGSRNEQFF. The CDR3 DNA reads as TGTGCCAGCAGCCAAGAGGCTAGCGGGAGGGGCTCGAGGAATGAGCAGTTCTTC.